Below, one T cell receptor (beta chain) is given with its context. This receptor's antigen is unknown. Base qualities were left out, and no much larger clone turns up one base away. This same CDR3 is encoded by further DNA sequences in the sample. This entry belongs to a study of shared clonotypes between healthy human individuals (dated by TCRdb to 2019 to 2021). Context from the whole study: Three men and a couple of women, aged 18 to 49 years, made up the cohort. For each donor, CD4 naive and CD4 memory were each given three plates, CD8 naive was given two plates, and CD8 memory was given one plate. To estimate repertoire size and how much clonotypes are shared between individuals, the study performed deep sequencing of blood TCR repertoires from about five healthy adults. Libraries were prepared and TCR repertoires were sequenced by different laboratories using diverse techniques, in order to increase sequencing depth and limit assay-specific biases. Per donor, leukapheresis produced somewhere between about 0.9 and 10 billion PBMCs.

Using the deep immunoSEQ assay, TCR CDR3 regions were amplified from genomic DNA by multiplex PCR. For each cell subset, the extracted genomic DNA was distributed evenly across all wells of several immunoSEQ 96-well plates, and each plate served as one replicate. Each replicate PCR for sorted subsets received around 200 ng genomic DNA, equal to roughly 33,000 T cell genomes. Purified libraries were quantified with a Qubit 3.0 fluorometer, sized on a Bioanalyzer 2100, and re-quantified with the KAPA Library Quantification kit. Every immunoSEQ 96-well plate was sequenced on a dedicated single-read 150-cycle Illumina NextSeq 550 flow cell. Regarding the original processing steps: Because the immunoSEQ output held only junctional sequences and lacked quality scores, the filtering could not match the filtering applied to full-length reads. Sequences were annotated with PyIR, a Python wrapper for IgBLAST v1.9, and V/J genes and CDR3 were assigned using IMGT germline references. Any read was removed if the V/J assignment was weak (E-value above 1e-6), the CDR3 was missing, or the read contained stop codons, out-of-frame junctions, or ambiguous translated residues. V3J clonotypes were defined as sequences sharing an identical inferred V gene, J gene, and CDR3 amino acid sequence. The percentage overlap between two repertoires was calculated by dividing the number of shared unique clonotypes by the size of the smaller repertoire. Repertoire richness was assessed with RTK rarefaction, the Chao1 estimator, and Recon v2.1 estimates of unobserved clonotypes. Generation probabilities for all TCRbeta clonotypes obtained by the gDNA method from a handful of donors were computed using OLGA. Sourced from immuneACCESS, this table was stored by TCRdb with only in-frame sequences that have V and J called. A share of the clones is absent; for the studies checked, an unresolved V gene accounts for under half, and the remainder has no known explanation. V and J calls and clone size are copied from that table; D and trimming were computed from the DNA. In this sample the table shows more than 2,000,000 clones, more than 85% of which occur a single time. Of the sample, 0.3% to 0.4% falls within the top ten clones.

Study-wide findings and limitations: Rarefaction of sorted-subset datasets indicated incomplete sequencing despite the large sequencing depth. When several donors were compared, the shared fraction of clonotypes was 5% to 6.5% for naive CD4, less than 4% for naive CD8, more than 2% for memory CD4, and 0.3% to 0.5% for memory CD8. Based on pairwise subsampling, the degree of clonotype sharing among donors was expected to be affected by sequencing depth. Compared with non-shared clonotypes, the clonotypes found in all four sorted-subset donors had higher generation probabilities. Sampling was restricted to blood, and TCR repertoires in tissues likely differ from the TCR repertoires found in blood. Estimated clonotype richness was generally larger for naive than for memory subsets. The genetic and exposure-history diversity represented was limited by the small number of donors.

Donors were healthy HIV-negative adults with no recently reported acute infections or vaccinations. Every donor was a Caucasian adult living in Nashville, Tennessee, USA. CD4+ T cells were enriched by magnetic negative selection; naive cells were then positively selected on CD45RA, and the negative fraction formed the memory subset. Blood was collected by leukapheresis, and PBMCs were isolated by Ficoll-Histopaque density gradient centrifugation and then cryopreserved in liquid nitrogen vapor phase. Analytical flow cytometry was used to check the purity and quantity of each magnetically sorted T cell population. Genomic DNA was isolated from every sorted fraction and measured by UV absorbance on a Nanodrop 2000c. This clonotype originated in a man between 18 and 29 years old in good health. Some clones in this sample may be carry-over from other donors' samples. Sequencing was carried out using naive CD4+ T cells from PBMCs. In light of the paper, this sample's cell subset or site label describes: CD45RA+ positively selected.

The nucleotide sequence is TGTGCCAGCAGTTCGGGACAGGTGAACACTGAAGCTTTCTTT. Its translation is CASSSGQVNTEAFF. The chain employs TRBV28 and TRBJ1-1; 8 middle bases align to TRBD1. Including the terminal cysteine and phenylalanine, the CDR3 comprises 14 residues. Only the CDR3 DNA is retained, 42 bases long and in frame from the first base. V lost 4 bases and J lost 0 bases, and the count of bases not matched to a germline gene is 1. The germline V gene encodes CDR1 MDHEN and CDR2 SYDVKM.